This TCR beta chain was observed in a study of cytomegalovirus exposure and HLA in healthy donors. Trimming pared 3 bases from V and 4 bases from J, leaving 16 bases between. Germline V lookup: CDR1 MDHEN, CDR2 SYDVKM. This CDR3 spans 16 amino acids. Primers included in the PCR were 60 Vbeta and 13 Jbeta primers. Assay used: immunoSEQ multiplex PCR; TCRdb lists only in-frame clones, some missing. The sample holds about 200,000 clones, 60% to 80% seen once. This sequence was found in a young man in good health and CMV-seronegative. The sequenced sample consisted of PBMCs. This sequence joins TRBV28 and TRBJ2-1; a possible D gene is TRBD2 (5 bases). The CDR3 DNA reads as TGTGCCAGCAGTTTCTTGCTGGGAGACCCTTACAATGAGCAGTTCTTC. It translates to CASSFLLGDPYNEQFF.